The 27 T cell receptor beta chains reported below all come from one sample, sequenced in a study of T cells after yellow fever vaccination. MiXCR, run by TCRdb on the 5' RACE reads, gives a single entry per CDR3 protein. Among a few hundred thousand distinct CDR3 sequences listed, approximately 8% were seen once. This material consisted of PBMCs, taken approximately 47 days after the first yellow fever vaccination. The receptors stem from a man between 18 and 29 years old who received the YFV17D yellow fever vaccine.

This clonotype came up a few times. The chain is built from TRBV5-5 and TRBJ1-1; D gene ambiguous. V gave up 0 bases and J gave up 1 base, with 10 bases separating them. In germline, CDR1 is SGHKS, CDR2 YYEKEE (reference sequence). The CDR3 loop spans 15 amino acids. CDR3 coding DNA: TGTGCCAGCAGCTTGGGCCCGGTGTCGAACACTGAAGCTTTCTTT. Translated, it gives CASSLGPVSNTEAFF.

This clonotype was picked up a small number of times. This chain joins TRBV4-1 and TRBJ1-6; weak D call: TRBD1 (5 bases). Germline V CDR1 and CDR2: MGHRA, YSYEKL. Trimming left V 5 bases short and J 9 bases short, with 11 bases between. CDR3 length: 13 residues. The CDR3: CASSIRQISPLHF. Written as DNA, the CDR3 is TGCGCCAGCAGCATACGACAGATTTCACCCCTCCACTTT.

This clonotype turned up a few times. The V and J genes are TRBV7-2 and TRBJ2-5, with 9 bases aligning to TRBD2. This CDR3 comprises 15 residues. Germline-derived CDR1 and CDR2 are SGHTA and FQGNSA. The J segment lost 1 base and the V segment lost 1 base, leaving 1 base of the junction unmatched. CDR3 nucleotides: TGTGCCAGCAGCTTAGGCGGGGGGGCCCAAGAGACCCAGTACTTC. It yields the protein CASSLGGGAQETQYF.

The table lists this clonotype with many counts. This chain joins TRBV11-2 and TRBJ2-3; D remains unclear. The germline V gene encodes CDR1 SGHAT and CDR2 FQNNGV. The V and J ends lost 3 bases and 4 bases respectively, with 2 bases between them. CDR3 length equals 11 residues. As DNA, the CDR3 is TGTGCCAGCAGCTTGCCAGATACGCAGTATTTT. Amino acid sequence: CASSLPDTQYF.

This clonotype showed up just once. The chain uses TRBV6-6 and TRBJ2-7; tentatively, D is TRBD1 or TRBD2 (5 bases each). The CDR3 has 13 amino acids. V was cut by 6 bases and J by 5 bases, with 14 bases left in between. In germline, CDR1 is MNHNY, CDR2 SVGAGI (reference sequence). In DNA, the CDR3 is TGTGCCAGCAGGTCCGGGGACGGGGACGAGCAGTACGTC. This gives the protein CASRSGDGDEQYV.

This clonotype was found many times. The chain has TRBV7-3 and TRBJ2-2, with D hard to call. The CDR3 runs 13 residues. Germline CDR1 SGHTA, CDR2 FQGTGA. The V end lost 1 base, the J end lost 6 bases, and 6 bases lay between the germline ends. The CDR3 sequence: CASSLKAAGELFF. DNA of the CDR3: TGTGCCAGCAGCTTAAAAGCCGCCGGGGAGCTGTTTTTT.

This clonotype was found many times. The chain recombines TRBV29-1 with TRBJ1-2; D not certain. With 6 bases removed from V and 6 bases from J, the gap between germline ends came to 14 bases. Germline loops: CDR1 SQVTM, CDR2 ANQGSEA. This CDR3 has 12 residues. For the CDR3, the DNA is TGCAGCGTCCGCCCATTGGAGGATGGCTACACCTTC. It encodes CSVRPLEDGYTF.

In its sample, this clonotype was seen many times. V gene TRBV7-2 combines with J gene TRBJ2-3, with 7 positions matching TRBD2. This CDR3 has 15 residues. Germline CDR1 is SGHTA and CDR2 is FQGNSA. V shed 2 bases and J 5 bases; nucleotides not matched to a gene: 7. CDR3 sequence (DNA): TGTGCCAGCAGCTTAAGGCGGGGGAGGGTAGATACGCAGTATTTT. Amino acids: CASSLRRGRVDTQYF.

The chain uses TRBV7-2 and TRBJ2-5, with TRBD1 matching over 8 bases. CDR1 SGHTA and CDR2 FQGNSA come from the germline V gene. Trimming took 1 base from V and 1 from J; bases not matched to a gene: 14. There are 19 residues in the CDR3. CDR3 bases: TGTGCCAGCAGCTTAGGCTACATGGGGCAGGGGGCGGTCCAAGAGACCCAGTACTTC. This translates into CASSLGYMGQGAVQETQYF.

On this clonotype: Germline is not matched at one junction end, which may reflect a read error. This sequence joins TRBV11-2 and TRBJ2-5; D call uncertain. The CDR3 totals 12 residues. The germline V gene encodes CDR1 SGHAT and CDR2 FQNNGV. This chain's CDR3 is CASSLDRMTGHF. Written as DNA, the CDR3 is TGTGCCAGCAGCTTAGATCGGATGACCGGGCACTTC.

This clonotype was seen a handful of times. The V and J genes are TRBV12-5 and TRBJ1-6; TRBD1 matches at 8 bases. With V trimmed by 3 bases and J by 1 base, 5 bases remained unmatched. The CDR3 sequence is 17 residues long. Germline-derived CDR1 and CDR2 are LGHNT and FRNRAP. CDR3 in DNA: TGTGCTAGTGGTTTCCCGGACAGGGAATCCTATAATTCACCCCTCCACTTT. Its translation: CASGFPDRESYNSPLHF.

V usage is TRBV28 and J usage is TRBJ2-5; 9 bases line up with TRBD2. There are 18 residues in the CDR3. Germline CDR1 MDHEN, CDR2 SYDVKM. The V segment lost 4 bases and the J segment 5 bases; nucleotides outside the gene matches: 17. The CDR3 spells CASSSEALGLASPETQYF. Here the CDR3 DNA reads TGTGCCAGCAGTTCAGAAGCCCTGGGACTAGCAAGCCCCGAGACCCAGTACTTC.

A few counts support this clonotype. J is TRBJ2-3 and V is TRBV20-1; D remains ambiguous. Germline CDR1 and CDR2: DFQATT and SNEGSKA (reference sequence). V was clipped by 0 bases and J by 0 bases, with 7 bases between them. This CDR3 is 14 amino acids long. CDR3: CSARDPRSTDTQYF. In DNA, the CDR3 is TGCAGTGCTAGAGATCCCAGGAGCACAGATACGCAGTATTTT.

This clonotype was recorded a few times. This chain connects TRBV12-3 or TRBV12-4 to TRBJ2-3; TRBD2 matches 8 bases. J lost 6 bases, V lost 5 bases, and 7 bases had no gene match. This CDR3 spans 14 amino acids. In nucleotides, the CDR3 is TGTGCCAGCAGTCACGGGGGGGCAGGGGATACGCAGTATTTT. This sequence encodes CASSHGGAGDTQYF.

The rearrangement links TRBV20-1 to TRBJ2-5; D remains ambiguous. The germline V gene has CDR1 DFQATT and CDR2 SNEGSKA (reference sequence). The CDR3 totals 13 residues. The CDR3 reads CSTTGRFRETQYF. The DNA for the CDR3 is TGCAGCACGACCGGGCGATTTAGGGAGACCCAGTACTTC.

V is TRBV7-2 and J is TRBJ2-3; D possibly corresponds to TRBD2 (5 bases). CDR1 and CDR2 (germline): SGHTA, FQGNSA. V dropped 5 bases and J dropped 4 bases, with 10 bases sitting between them. This CDR3 has 13 amino acids. Here the CDR3 DNA reads TGTGCCAGCAGCCACGGGATGGCAGATACGCAGTATTTT. Amino acid sequence: CASSHGMADTQYF. Variable domain in full (rest from reference TRBV7-2 and TRBJ2-3): GAGVSQSPSNKVTEKGKDVELRCDPISGHTALYWYRQSLGQGLEFLIYFQGNSAPDKSGLPSDRFSAERTGGSVSTLTIQRTQQEDSAVYLCASSHGMADTQYFGPGTRLTVL.

The J gene is TRBJ2-1, the V gene TRBV29-1; D unclear. The CDR3 extends over 14 amino acids. Germline CDR1 is SQVTM and CDR2 is ANQGSEA. V lost 4 bases to trimming and J lost 0 bases, with 10 bases between them. The CDR3 reads CSVGWASSYNEQFF. DNA for the CDR3: TGCAGCGTTGGCTGGGCGAGCTCCTACAATGAGCAGTTCTTC.

This clonotype was observed a handful of times. The rearrangement links TRBV7-2 to TRBJ2-1; tentative D call: TRBD2 (5 bases). There are 11 residues in the CDR3. CDR1 is SGHTA and CDR2 is FQGNSA in the germline V gene. V lost 3 bases to trimming and J lost 11 bases, with 8 bases between them. Written as DNA, the CDR3 is TGTGCCAGCAGCTTGAGGGTCCAGCAGTTCTTC. It is translated as CASSLRVQQFF.

In this sample, this clonotype turned up a few times. V is TRBV5-1 and J is TRBJ1-5; possible D gene TRBD1, 5 bases. V was pared by 0 bases and J by 3 bases, with 7 bases between. This CDR3 comprises 14 residues. Germline CDR1 is SGHRS and CDR2 is YFSETQ. CDR3: CASSLEGNNQPQHF. In DNA form, the CDR3 reads TGCGCCAGCAGCTTGGAGGGGAACAATCAGCCCCAGCATTTT.

This clonotype was counted many times. The genes are TRBV5-1 and TRBJ2-1; tentatively, D is TRBD2 (5 bases). The germline V and J ends were trimmed by 0 bases and 6 bases, with 10 bases remaining between them. The CDR3 has 14 amino acids. Germline V gene lookup returns CDR1 SGHRS and CDR2 YFSETQ. CDR3 protein: CASSLDGLANEQFF. The CDR3, as DNA: TGCGCCAGCAGCTTGGACGGCCTAGCCAATGAGCAGTTCTTC.

The CDR3 coding sequence is TGTGCCAGCAGCCTTAGCGGGTTTGACACCGGGGAGCTGTTTTTT. It codes for CASSLSGFDTGELFF. The rearrangement uses TRBV12-3 or TRBV12-4 and TRBJ2-2; 7 bases match TRBD2. The CDR3 contains 15 residues. V trimming: 6 bases; J trimming: 3 bases; junction bases outside the gene matches: 7.

The chain carries TRBV5-1 and TRBJ2-5; 10 bases fit TRBD2. This CDR3 comprises 15 residues. From germline, CDR1 is SGHRS and CDR2 YFSETQ. V trimming: 3 bases; J trimming: 7 bases; junction bases outside the gene matches: 9. Written as DNA, the CDR3 is TGCGCCAGCAGCTGGGAGGGACTAGCGAGCGGGACCCAGTACTTC. It encodes CASSWEGLASGTQYF.

This clonotype was detected many times. The gene calls are TRBV12-3 or TRBV12-4 and TRBJ2-7, with D possibly TRBD1 on 6 matching bases. The CDR3 has 14 residues. V lost 3 bases and J 1 base, leaving 10 bases between the germline ends. The CDR3 coding sequence is TGTGCCAGCAGTTTCAGGGGACGATCCTACGAGCAGTACTTC. The encoded protein is CASSFRGRSYEQYF.

CDR3 nucleotides: TGTGCCAGCAGCTTGCCGTCCCAGCCCCAGCATTTT. Protein: CASSLPSQPQHF. The V call is TRBV5-4, the J call TRBJ1-5; D call uncertain. This CDR3 has 12 amino acids. The V gene's germline CDR1 is SGHNT and CDR2 YYREEE (reference sequence). Between the trimmed V and J ends, which lost 1 base and 7 bases, there was a span of 6 bases.

The table lists this clonotype with a few counts. The rearrangement uses TRBV7-2 and TRBJ1-1, with a weak D call TRBD1 (5 bases). CDR1 is SGHTA, CDR2 FQGNSA, per germline. The CDR3 is 14 amino acids. V lost 1 base to trimming and J lost 4 bases, with 10 bases between them. The CDR3 sequence: CASSLGRGATEAFF. CDR3 coding DNA: TGTGCCAGCAGCTTAGGGAGGGGCGCCACTGAAGCTTTCTTT.

The V call is TRBV20-1, the J call TRBJ2-2, with no clear D. CDR1 and CDR2 (germline): DFQATT, SNEGSKA (reference sequence). CDR3 length: 14 residues. Between the trimmed V and J ends, which lost 2 bases and 3 bases, there was a span of 10 bases. The CDR3 is CSARQGSDTGELFF. The CDR3 nucleotides are TGCAGTGCTAGACAAGGGTCGGACACCGGGGAGCTGTTTTTT.

V and J are TRBV5-1 and TRBJ1-6; a possible D gene is TRBD1 (5 bases). This CDR3 is built from 14 residues. V gave up 0 bases and J gave up 10 bases, with 11 bases separating them. The germline CDR1 and CDR2 sequences are SGHRS and YFSETQ. CDR3 sequence reads: CASSLEGVSSPLHF. The CDR3 DNA reads as TGCGCCAGCAGCTTGGAAGGGGTTAGCTCACCCCTCCACTTT.